The clone carrying this TCR beta chain occurred many times. Its antigen is not identified. This entry comes from a study of T-cell memory formation after mild COVID-19. Study-wide context: The study found TCR clusters largely donor specific.

In germline, CDR1 is SEHNR, CDR2 FQNEAQ (reference sequence). This CDR3 spans 14 amino acids. Trimming took 1 base from V and 5 from J, leaving 12 bases between them. TCRdb reprocessed the 5' RACE reads with MiXCR, giving one entry per CDR3 protein. The sample holds just over 350,000 distinct CDR3 sequences, around 14% seen once. The study, taken as a whole, reports: The appearance of some responding clones in pre-infection memory suggested that cross-reactive memory joined.

The sample taken for sequencing was PBMCs or a T cell subset sorted from them (not recorded which). This TCR was sampled from a man aged 18 to 29 who had mild COVID-19 (a few samples of this study predate the infection). Cell type and time point are not known. The chain combines TRBV7-9 with TRBJ2-7, with D possibly TRBD2 on 5 matching bases. CDR3 protein: CASSLVPGSDEQYF. CDR3 sequence (DNA): TGTGCCAGCAGCTTAGTTCCGGGATCAGACGAGCAGTACTTC.